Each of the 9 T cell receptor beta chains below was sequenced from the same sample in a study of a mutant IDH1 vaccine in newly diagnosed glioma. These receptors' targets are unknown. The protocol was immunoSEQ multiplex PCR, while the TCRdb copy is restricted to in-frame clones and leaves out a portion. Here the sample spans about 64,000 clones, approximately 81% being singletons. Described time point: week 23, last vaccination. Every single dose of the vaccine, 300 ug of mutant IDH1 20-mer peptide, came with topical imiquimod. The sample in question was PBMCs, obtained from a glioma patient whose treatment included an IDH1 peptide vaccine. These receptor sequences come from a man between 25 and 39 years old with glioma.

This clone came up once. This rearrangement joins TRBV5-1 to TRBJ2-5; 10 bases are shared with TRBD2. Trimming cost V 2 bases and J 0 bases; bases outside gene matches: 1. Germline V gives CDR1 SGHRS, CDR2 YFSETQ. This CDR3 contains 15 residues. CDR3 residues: CASSLGLADQETQYF. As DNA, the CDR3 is TGCGCCAGCAGCTTAGGACTAGCGGACCAAGAGACCCAGTACTTC.

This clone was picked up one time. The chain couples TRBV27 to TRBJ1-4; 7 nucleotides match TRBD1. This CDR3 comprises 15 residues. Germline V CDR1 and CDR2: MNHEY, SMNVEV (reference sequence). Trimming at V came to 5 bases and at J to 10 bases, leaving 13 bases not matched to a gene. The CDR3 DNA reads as TGTGCCAGCAGTCCCTCCCATCGACAGGGAAGAAAACTGTTTTTT. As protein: CASSPSHRQGRKLFF.

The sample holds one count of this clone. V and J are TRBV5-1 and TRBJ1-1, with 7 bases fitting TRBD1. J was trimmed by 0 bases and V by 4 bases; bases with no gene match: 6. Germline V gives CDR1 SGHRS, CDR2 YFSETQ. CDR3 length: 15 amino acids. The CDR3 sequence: CASSPGDSLNTEAFF. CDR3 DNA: TGCGCCAGCAGCCCCGGGGACAGCCTGAACACTGAAGCTTTCTTT. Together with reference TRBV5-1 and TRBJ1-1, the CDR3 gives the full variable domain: KAGVTQTPRYLIKTRGQQVTLSCSPISGHRSVSWYQQTPGQGLQFLFEYFSETQRNKGNFPGRFSGRQFSNSRSEMNVSTLELGDSALYLCASSPGDSLNTEAFFGQGTRLTVV.

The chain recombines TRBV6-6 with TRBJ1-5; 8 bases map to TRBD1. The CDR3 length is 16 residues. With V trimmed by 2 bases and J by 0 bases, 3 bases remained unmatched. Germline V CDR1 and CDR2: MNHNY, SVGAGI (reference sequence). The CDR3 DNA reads TGTGCCAGCAGTTACCCCGGACAGGGTAGCAATCAGCCCCAGCATTTT. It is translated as CASSYPGQGSNQPQHF.

CDR3 residues: CASSLSGDNEQFF. The CDR3 DNA reads as TGTGCCAGTAGTCTTAGCGGCGACAATGAGCAGTTCTTC. This rearrangement joins TRBV19 to TRBJ2-1; a possible D gene is TRBD2 (6 bases). Trimming stripped 5 bases from V and 5 bases from J, with 10 bases between. The CDR3 is made up of 13 amino acids. Germline V gene sequence: CDR1 LNHDA, CDR2 SQIVND (reference sequence).

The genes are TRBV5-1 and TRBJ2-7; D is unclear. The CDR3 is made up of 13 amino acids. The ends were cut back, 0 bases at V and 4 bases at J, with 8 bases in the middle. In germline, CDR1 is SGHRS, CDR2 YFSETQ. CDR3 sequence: CASSLVPKYEQYF. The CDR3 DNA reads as TGCGCCAGCAGCTTGGTACCGAAGTACGAGCAGTACTTC.

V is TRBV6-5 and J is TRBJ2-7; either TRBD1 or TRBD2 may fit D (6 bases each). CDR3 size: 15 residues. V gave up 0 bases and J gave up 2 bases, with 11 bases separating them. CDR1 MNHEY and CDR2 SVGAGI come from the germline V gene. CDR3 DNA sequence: TGTGCCAGCAGTTACTCGGAGGGGGGCCCCTACGAGCAGTACTTC. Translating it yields CASSYSEGGPYEQYF.

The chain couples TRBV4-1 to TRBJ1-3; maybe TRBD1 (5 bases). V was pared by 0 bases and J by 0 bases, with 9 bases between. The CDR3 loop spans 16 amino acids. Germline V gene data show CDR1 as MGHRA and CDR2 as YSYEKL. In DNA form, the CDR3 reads TGCGCCAGCAGCCAAGAGGGGGGAAACTCTGGAAACACCATATATTTT. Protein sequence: CASSQEGGNSGNTIYF.

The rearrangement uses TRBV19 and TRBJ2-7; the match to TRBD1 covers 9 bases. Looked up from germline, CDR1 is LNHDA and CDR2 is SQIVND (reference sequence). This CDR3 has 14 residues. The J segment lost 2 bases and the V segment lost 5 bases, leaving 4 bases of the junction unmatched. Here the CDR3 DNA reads TGTGCCAGTAGTGGCGGGACAGGGCCCTACGAGCAGTACTTC. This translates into CASSGGTGPYEQYF. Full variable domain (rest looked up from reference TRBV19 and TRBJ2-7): DGGITQSPKYLFRKEGQNVTLSCEQNLNHDAMYWYRQDPGQGLRLIYYSQIVNDFQKGDIAEGYSVSREKKESFPLTVTSAQKNPTAFYLCASSGGTGPYEQYFGPGTRLTVT.